The 23 T cell receptor beta chains in this list originate from one sample, sequenced in a study of blood T cell repertoires in COVID-19. TCRdb's copy holds only in-frame clones and misses some; the assay was immunoSEQ multiplex PCR. The repertoire consists of fewer than 300,000 clones, with 86% occurring once and the leading ten covering about 14%. The sequenced sample consisted of PBMCs or T cells enriched from blood (not recorded which). The receptors here all came from a man between 18 and 35 years old who had recovered from COVID-19.

This rearrangement joins TRBV10-2 to TRBJ2-1; TRBD1 matches at 9 bases. V shed 6 bases, J shed 7 bases, and the junction held 7 bases outside the gene matches. The CDR3 loop spans 14 amino acids. The germline gives CDR1 WSHSY, CDR2 SAAADI. CDR3 bases: TGCGCCAGCAGACTGACAGGGGGGTTGAATGAGCAGTTCTTC. Protein sequence: CASRLTGGLNEQFF.

The rearrangement joins TRBV9 to TRBJ2-1, with unresolved D. CDR3 length equals 14 residues. Trimming removed 0 bases from V and 5 bases from J, with 9 bases in between. CDR1 is SGDLS and CDR2 is YYNGEE in the germline V gene. The DNA for the CDR3 is TGTGCCAGCAGCGTAGCTGGGCACGACAATGAGCAGTTCTTC. It encodes CASSVAGHDNEQFF.

The chain combines TRBV15 with TRBJ1-2, with D unresolved. The CDR3 has 14 residues. The ends were cut back, 2 bases at V and 4 bases at J, with 11 bases in the middle. Germline CDR1 and CDR2: LNHNV and YYDKDF (reference sequence). The CDR3 loop is CATSRPGDGYGYTF. DNA for the CDR3: TGTGCCACCAGCAGACCCGGGGATGGCTATGGCTACACCTTC.

The chain couples TRBV5-8 to TRBJ1-1; D is undetermined. Germline V lookup: CDR1 SGHTS, CDR2 YDEGEE. The CDR3 runs 10 residues. V lost 4 bases and J lost 11, with 9 bases in between. CDR3 in amino acids: CASSAPGAFF. The CDR3 region has the DNA TGTGCCAGCAGCGCACCGGGGGCTTTCTTT.

The chain carries TRBV6-5 and TRBJ1-1, with a possible D match to TRBD1 (5 bases). The CDR3 is made up of 15 amino acids. CDR1 and CDR2 (germline): MNHEY, SVGAGI. Trimming removed 6 bases at V and 2 bases at J, with 16 bases between. The CDR3 bases are TGTGCCAGCAGAAGGGAGGGCGGGGGAAACACTGAAGCTTTCTTT. Amino acids: CASRREGGGNTEAFF.

This chain connects TRBV5-5 to TRBJ2-2; no reliable D call. V shed 2 bases and J shed 5 bases, with 13 bases lying between them. Per germline, CDR1 SGHKS and CDR2 YYEKEE (reference sequence). The CDR3 extends over 15 amino acids. The chain's CDR3 is CASSLRQSFTGELFF. DNA of the CDR3: TGTGCCAGCAGCTTAAGACAAAGCTTTACCGGGGAGCTGTTTTTT.

The rearrangement uses TRBV4-2 and TRBJ2-5, with 13 bases fitting TRBD2. The germline CDR1 and CDR2 sequences are LGHNA and YNFKEQ. Trimming removed 1 base from V and 5 bases from J; junction bases left unmatched: 4. This CDR3 contains 16 residues. CDR3 DNA sequence: TGTGCCAGCAGCCAAGGGGGACTAGCGGGAAAGGAGACCCAGTACTTC. This translates into CASSQGGLAGKETQYF.

The rearrangement uses TRBV11-3 and TRBJ2-3; 9 positions match TRBD2. After removal of 3 bases from V and 5 bases from J, the junction contained 3 bases not matched to a gene. This CDR3 is built from 14 residues. The germline gives CDR1 SGHNT, CDR2 YENEEA. The CDR3 DNA is TGTGCCAGCAGCTTTAGCGGGAGTATAGATACGCAGTATTTT. This encodes CASSFSGSIDTQYF.

This clone was observed a single time. This chain uses TRBV4-2 with TRBJ1-2; a weak D match, TRBD1 (5 bases). V gave up 3 bases and J gave up 6 bases, with 14 bases separating them. CDR1 is LGHNA, CDR2 YNFKEQ, per germline. The CDR3 runs 14 residues. DNA for the CDR3: TGTGCCAGCAGCCATTGGGGGGACCGGGATGGCTACACCTTC. It is translated as CASSHWGDRDGYTF.

DNA for the CDR3: TGTGCCAGCAGCTTAGCGCTTGGGCCGTATGGCTACACCTTC. It translates to CASSLALGPYGYTF. The chain joins TRBV7-9 to TRBJ1-2; no clear D gene. Germline V gene lookup returns CDR1 SEHNR and CDR2 FQNEAQ (reference sequence). V was clipped by 0 bases and J by 5 bases, with 10 bases between them. The CDR3 is 14 amino acids. Variable domain in full (rest from reference TRBV7-9 and TRBJ1-2): DTGVSQNPRHKITKRGQNVTFRCDPISEHNRLYWYRQTLGQGPEFLTYFQNEAQLEKSRLLSDRFSAERPKGSFSTLEIQRTEQGDSAMYLCASSLALGPYGYTFGSGTRLTVV.

This clone was observed once. In nucleotides, the CDR3 is TGTGCCAGCAGGGCCCCGGGACAGGGGGAATACACTGAAGCTTTCTTT. It is translated as CASRAPGQGEYTEAFF. J is TRBJ1-1 and V is TRBV28, with 11 bases lining up with TRBD1. CDR1 is MDHEN, CDR2 SYDVKM, per germline. This CDR3 contains 16 residues. The junction had 9 bases not matched to a gene; V was cut back by 6 bases and J by 3 bases.

The table lists this clone with a count of one. The V call is TRBV11-2, the J call TRBJ1-2; D unresolved. The CDR3 has 14 amino acids. Trimming took off 0 bases at V and 8 bases at J, with 13 bases between the two ends. The germline gives CDR1 SGHAT, CDR2 FQNNGV. CDR3 nucleotides: TGTGCCAGCAGCTTAGAGGCGAGGGTTGGCGGCTACACCTTC. Protein sequence: CASSLEARVGGYTF. Using reference TRBV11-2 and TRBJ1-2 for the parts outside the CDR3, the full variable domain is EAGVAQSPRYKIIEKRQSVAFWCNPISGHATLYWYQQILGQGPKLLIQFQNNGVVDDSQLPKDRFSAERLKGVDSTLKIQPAKLEDSAVYLCASSLEARVGGYTFGSGTRLTVV.

V and J are TRBV27 and TRBJ1-5; D possibly corresponds to TRBD1 (6 bases). Looked up from germline, CDR1 is MNHEY and CDR2 is SMNVEV (reference sequence). Trimming shortened V by 4 bases and J by 1 base, and 8 bases separated the two germline ends. CDR3 length: 14 residues. The CDR3 here is CASSSRGSNQPQHF. Written as DNA, the CDR3 is TGTGCCAGCAGTTCAAGGGGGAGCAATCAGCCCCAGCATTTT.

The CDR3 loop is CASGTQGIGSNEKLFF. In nucleotides, the CDR3 is TGTGCCAGCGGTACACAGGGGATTGGGTCTAATGAAAAACTGTTTTTT. The chain combines TRBV25-1 with TRBJ1-4; 7 bases line up with TRBD1. CDR1 and CDR2 (germline): MGHDK, SYGVNS. Trimming took 8 bases from V and 3 from J; bases not matched to a gene: 12. The CDR3 is 16 amino acids. Filled out from reference TRBV25-1 and TRBJ1-4, the complete variable domain reads EADIYQTPRYLVIGTGKKITLECSQTMGHDKMYWYQQDPGMELHLIHYSYGVNSTEKGDLSSESTVSRIRTEHFPLTLESARPSHTSQYLCASGTQGIGSNEKLFFGSGTQLSVL.

The chain has TRBV27 and TRBJ2-7, with TRBD1 as a possible D gene (7 bases). The CDR3 runs 17 residues. V gave up 6 bases and J gave up 5 bases, with 26 bases separating them. Germline-derived CDR1 and CDR2 are MNHEY and SMNVEV (reference sequence). The CDR3 bases are TGTGCCAGCAGAACCGCTACAGGGGCGGGACCGAGCCACGAGCAGTACTTC. Protein sequence: CASRTATGAGPSHEQYF.

The chain links TRBV5-8 to TRBJ1-4; no clear D. From germline, CDR1 is SGHTS and CDR2 YDEGEE. CDR3 length: 14 amino acids. The V end was cut by 3 bases, the J end by 7 bases, with 13 bases between. The CDR3 here is CASSWAPPSEKLFF. The CDR3 coding sequence is TGTGCCAGCAGCTGGGCCCCGCCAAGTGAAAAACTGTTTTTT. Full variable domain (rest looked up from reference TRBV5-8 and TRBJ1-4): EAGVTQSPTHLIKTRGQQATLRCSPISGHTSVYWYQQALGLGLQFLLWYDEGEERNRGNFPPRFSGRQFPNYSSELNVNALELEDSALYLCASSWAPPSEKLFFGSGTQLSVL.

The CDR3 sequence is CASSLGGLAGGYNEQFF. The DNA of the CDR3 is TGTGCCAGCAGCTTAGGCGGACTAGCGGGGGGGTACAATGAGCAGTTCTTC. V gene TRBV7-2 combines with J gene TRBJ2-1; 15 bases agree with TRBD2. This CDR3 has 17 amino acids. Germline CDR1 reads SGHTA; CDR2 reads FQGNSA. V was pared by 1 base and J by 4 bases, with 2 bases of the junction left unmatched.

A single count supports this clone. The V call is TRBV7-6, the J call TRBJ2-7; D is possibly TRBD2 (5 bases). The CDR3 runs 14 residues. Deletions cut 0 bases from V and 3 bases from J, with 9 bases between. Per the germline V gene, CDR1 is SGHVS and CDR2 is FNYEAQ. The CDR3 region has the DNA TGTGCCAGCAGCTTAGCGGGAGAACTCTACGAGCAGTACTTC. This sequence encodes CASSLAGELYEQYF.

The chain links TRBV28 to TRBJ2-7; tentatively, D is TRBD2 (5 bases). The CDR3 contains 13 residues. Deletions cut 7 bases from V and 7 bases from J, with 17 bases between. Germline V gives CDR1 MDHEN, CDR2 SYDVKM. In DNA, the CDR3 is TGTGCCAGCACCCCCAGCCGAGGGAAGGAGCAGTACTTC. Translating gives CASTPSRGKEQYF.

The chain couples TRBV18 to TRBJ1-1; no firm D call. V was shortened by 9 bases and J by 1 base, with 12 bases between the two germline ends. Per the germline V gene, CDR1 is KGHSH and CDR2 is LQKENI. This CDR3 comprises 13 residues. CDR3 in amino acids: CASRLQKNTEAFF. As DNA, the CDR3 is TGTGCCAGTCGCCTACAGAAGAACACTGAAGCTTTCTTT.

This chain uses TRBV11-2 with TRBJ2-5; D ambiguous. Trimming cost V 3 bases and J 5 bases, with 13 bases left between them. The germline CDR1 and CDR2 sequences are SGHAT and FQNNGV. The CDR3 has 14 amino acids. The CDR3 protein is CASSFSGRMETQYF. CDR3 DNA sequence: TGTGCCAGCAGCTTTTCCGGCAGGATGGAGACCCAGTACTTC.

This rearrangement joins TRBV4-1 to TRBJ2-7, with D tentatively TRBD2 (5 bases). The CDR3 sequence is 15 residues long. Between the trimmed V and J ends, which lost 0 bases and 8 bases, there was a span of 17 bases. Germline V CDR1 and CDR2: MGHRA, YSYEKL. The CDR3 spells CASSQEVSGSRKQYF. Written as DNA, the CDR3 is TGCGCCAGCAGCCAAGAAGTCAGCGGCTCCCGCAAGCAGTACTTC.

This clone appeared a single time. This chain connects TRBV3-1 (or the pseudogene TRBV3-2) to TRBJ1-2, with unresolved D. This CDR3 spans 13 amino acids. Looked up from germline, CDR1 is LGHDT and CDR2 is YNNKEL (reference sequence). Trimming stripped 6 bases from V and 5 bases from J, with 13 bases between. The CDR3 loop is CASRQSEGYGYTF. The CDR3 DNA is TGTGCCAGCAGGCAATCGGAGGGATATGGCTACACCTTC.